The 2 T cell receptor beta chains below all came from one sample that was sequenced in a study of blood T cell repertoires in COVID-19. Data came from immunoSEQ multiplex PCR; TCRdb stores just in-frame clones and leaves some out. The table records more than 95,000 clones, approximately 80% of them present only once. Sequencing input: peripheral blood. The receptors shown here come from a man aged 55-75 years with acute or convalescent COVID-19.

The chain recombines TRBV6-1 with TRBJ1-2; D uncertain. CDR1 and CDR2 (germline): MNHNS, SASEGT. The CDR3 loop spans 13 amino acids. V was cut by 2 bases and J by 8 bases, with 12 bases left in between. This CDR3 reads CASSEKTVWGYTF. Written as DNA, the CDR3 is TGTGCCAGCAGTGAAAAAACAGTGTGGGGCTACACCTTC.

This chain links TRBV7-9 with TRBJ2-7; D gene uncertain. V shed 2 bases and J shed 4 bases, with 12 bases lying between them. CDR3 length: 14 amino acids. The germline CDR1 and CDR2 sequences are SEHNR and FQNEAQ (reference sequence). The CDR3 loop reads CASSLTVGTYEQYF. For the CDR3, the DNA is TGTGCCAGCAGCTTAACGGTTGGTACTTACGAGCAGTACTTC.